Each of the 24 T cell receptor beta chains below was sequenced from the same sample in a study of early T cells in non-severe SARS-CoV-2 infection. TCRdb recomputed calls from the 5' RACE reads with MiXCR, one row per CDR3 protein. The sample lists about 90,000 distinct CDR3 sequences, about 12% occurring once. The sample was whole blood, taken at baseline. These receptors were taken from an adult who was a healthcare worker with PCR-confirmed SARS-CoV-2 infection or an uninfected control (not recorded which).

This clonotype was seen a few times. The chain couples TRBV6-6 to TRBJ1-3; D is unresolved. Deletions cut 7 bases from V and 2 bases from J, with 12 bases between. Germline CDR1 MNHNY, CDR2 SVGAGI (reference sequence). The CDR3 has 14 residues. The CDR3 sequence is CASNSEGAGNTIYF. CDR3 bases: TGTGCCAGCAACTCAGAGGGTGCTGGAAACACCATATATTTT.

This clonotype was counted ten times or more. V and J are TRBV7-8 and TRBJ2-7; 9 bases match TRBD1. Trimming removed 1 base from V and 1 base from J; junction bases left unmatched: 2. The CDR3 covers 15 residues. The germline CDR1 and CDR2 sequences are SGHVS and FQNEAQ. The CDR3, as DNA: TGTGCCAGCAGCTTAGTGGGGACAGGGTCCTACGAGCAGTACTTC. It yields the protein CASSLVGTGSYEQYF.

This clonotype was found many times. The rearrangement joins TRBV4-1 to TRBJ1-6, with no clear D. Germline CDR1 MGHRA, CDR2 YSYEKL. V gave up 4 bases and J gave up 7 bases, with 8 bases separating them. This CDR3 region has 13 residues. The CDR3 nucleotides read TGCGCCAGCAGCCCCCCAGTGAATTCACCCCTCCACTTT. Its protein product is CASSPPVNSPLHF.

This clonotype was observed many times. The CDR3, as DNA: TGTGCCAGCAGCCAAGATCGGGGTGGCAATGAGCAGTTCTTC. Translating it yields CASSQDRGGNEQFF. The chain is built from TRBV3-1 and TRBJ2-1, with D possibly matching TRBD2 (5 bases). Germline CDR1 and CDR2: LGHDT and YNNKEL (reference sequence). Trimming removed 0 bases from V and 6 bases from J, with 9 bases in between. The CDR3 is 14 residues long.

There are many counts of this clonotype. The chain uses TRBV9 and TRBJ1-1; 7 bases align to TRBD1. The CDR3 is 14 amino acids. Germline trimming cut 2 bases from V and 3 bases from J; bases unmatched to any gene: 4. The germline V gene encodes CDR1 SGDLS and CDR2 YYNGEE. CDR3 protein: CASSVNRGDTEAFF. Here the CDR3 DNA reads TGTGCCAGCAGCGTTAACAGGGGTGACACTGAAGCTTTCTTT.

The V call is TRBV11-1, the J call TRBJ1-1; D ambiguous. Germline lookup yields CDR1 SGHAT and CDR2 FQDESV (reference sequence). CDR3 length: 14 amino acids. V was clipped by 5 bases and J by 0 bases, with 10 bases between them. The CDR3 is CASSNRVLNTEAFF. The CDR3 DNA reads TGTGCCAGCAGCAACCGGGTCCTGAACACTGAAGCTTTCTTT.

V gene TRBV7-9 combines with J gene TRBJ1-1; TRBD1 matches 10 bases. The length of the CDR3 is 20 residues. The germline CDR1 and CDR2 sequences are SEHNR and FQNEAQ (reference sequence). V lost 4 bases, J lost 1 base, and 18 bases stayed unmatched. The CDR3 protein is CASSSSLPGTGARRNTEAFF. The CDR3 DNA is TGTGCCAGCAGCTCCTCCCTTCCCGGGACAGGGGCTAGGAGGAACACTGAAGCTTTCTTT.

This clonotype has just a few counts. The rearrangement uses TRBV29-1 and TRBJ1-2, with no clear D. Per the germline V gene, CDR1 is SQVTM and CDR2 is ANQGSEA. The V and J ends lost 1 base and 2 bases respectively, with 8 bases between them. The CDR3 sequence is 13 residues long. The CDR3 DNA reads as TGCAGCGTTGAAGCCCGAGAGAACTATGGCTACACCTTC. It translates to CSVEARENYGYTF.

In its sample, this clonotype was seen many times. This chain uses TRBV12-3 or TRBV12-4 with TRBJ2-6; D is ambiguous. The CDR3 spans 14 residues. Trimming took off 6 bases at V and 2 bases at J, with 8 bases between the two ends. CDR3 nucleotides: TGTGCCAGCAGCCCGACGGCTGGGGCCAACGTCCTGACTTTC. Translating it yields CASSPTAGANVLTF.

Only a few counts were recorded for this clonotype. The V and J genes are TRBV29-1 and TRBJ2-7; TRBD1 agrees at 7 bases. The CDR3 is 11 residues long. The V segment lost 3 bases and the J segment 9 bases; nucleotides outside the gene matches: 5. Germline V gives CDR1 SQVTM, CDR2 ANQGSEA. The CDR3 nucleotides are TGCAGCGTTGAGGGTAGGGGGCGGCAGTACTTC. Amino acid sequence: CSVEGRGRQYF.

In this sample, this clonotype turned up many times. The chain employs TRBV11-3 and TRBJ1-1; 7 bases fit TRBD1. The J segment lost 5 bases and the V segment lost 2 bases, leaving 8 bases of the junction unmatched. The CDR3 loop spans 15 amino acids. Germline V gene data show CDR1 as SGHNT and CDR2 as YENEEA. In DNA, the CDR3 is TGTGCCAGCAGCTTACTGCAGGGGGAAAGGACTGAAGCTTTCTTT. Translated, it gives CASSLLQGERTEAFF. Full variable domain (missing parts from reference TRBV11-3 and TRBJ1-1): EAGVVQSPRYKIIEKKQPVAFWCNPISGHNTLYWYLQNLGQGPELLIRYENEEAVDDSQLPKDRFSAERLKGVDSTLKIQPAELGDSAVYLCASSLLQGERTEAFFGQGTRLTVV.

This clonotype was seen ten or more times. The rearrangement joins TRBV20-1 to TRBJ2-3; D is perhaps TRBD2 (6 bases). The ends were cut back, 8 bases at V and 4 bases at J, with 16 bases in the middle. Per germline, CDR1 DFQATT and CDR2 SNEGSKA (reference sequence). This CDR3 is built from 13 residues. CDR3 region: CSLRGSGADTQYF. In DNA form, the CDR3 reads TGCAGTCTGCGGGGTTCTGGGGCAGATACGCAGTATTTT.

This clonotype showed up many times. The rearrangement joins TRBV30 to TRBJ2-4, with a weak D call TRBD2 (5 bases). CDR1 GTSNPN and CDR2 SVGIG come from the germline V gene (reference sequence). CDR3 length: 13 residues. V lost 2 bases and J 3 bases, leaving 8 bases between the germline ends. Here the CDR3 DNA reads TGTGCCTGGAGTCCAGAGGGCAAAAACATTCAGTACTTC. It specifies CAWSPEGKNIQYF.

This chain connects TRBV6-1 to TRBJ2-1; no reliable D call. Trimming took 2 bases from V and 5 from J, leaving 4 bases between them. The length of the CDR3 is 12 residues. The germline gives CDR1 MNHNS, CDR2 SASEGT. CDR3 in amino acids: CASSENNNEQFF. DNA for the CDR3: TGTGCCAGCAGTGAAAACAACAATGAGCAGTTCTTC.

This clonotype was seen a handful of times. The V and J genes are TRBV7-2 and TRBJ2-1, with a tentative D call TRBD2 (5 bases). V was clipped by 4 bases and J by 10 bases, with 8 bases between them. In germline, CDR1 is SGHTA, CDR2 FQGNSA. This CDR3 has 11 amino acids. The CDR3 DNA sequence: TGTGCCAGCAGCTCGCCGGGAGAGCAGTTCTTC. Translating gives CASSSPGEQFF. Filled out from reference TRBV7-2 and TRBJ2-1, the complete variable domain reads GAGVSQSPSNKVTEKGKDVELRCDPISGHTALYWYRQSLGQGLEFLIYFQGNSAPDKSGLPSDRFSAERTGGSVSTLTIQRTQQEDSAVYLCASSSPGEQFFGPGTRLTVL.

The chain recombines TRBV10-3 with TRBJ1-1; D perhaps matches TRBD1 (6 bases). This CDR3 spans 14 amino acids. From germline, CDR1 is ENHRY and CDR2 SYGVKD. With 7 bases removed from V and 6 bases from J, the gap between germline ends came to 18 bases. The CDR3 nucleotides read TGTGCCATCATGGCCGGGGACACTGTATCTGAAGCTTTCTTT. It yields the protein CAIMAGDTVSEAFF.

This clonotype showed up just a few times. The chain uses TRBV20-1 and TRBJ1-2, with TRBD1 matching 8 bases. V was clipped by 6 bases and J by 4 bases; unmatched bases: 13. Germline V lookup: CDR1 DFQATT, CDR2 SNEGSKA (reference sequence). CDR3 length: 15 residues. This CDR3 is CSAPGNRGTGYGYTF. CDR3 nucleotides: TGCAGTGCCCCGGGGAACAGGGGGACGGGCTATGGCTACACCTTC.

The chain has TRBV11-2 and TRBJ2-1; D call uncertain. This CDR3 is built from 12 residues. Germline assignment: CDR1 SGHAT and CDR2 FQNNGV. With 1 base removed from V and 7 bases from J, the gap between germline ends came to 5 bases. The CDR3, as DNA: TGTGCCAGCAGCTTAGTTAGAAATGAGCAGTTCTTC. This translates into CASSLVRNEQFF.

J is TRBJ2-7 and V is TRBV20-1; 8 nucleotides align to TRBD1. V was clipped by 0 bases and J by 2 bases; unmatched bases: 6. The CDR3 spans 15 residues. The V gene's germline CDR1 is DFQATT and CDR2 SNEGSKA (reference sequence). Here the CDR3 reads CSARDIGTGTYEQYF. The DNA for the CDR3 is TGCAGTGCTAGAGATATAGGGACAGGCACCTACGAGCAGTACTTC.

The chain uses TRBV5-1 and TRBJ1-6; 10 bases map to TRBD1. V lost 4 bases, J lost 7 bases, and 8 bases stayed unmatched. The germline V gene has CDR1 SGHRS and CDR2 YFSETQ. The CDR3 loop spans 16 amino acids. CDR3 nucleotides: TGCGCCAGCAGCCTGGAAGGGACAGGGGACAATTCACCCCTCCACTTT. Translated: CASSLEGTGDNSPLHF.

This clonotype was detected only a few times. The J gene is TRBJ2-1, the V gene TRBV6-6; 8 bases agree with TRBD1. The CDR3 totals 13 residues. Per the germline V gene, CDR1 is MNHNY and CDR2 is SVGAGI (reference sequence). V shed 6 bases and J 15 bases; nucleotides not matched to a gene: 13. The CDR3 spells CASRRTGQGVPFF. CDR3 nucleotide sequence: TGTGCCAGCAGACGTACCGGACAGGGTGTTCCGTTCTTC.

The CDR3 DNA follows: TGCAGCGGGACGATAGCGCGAAAGGGCCTAGGCAATGGGAGGACTGAAGCTTTCTTT. Residues: CSGTIARKGLGNGRTEAFF. This chain uses TRBV29-1 with TRBJ1-1; D ambiguous. Looked up from germline, CDR1 is SQVTM and CDR2 is ANQGSEA. Trimming stripped 7 bases from V and 5 bases from J, with 35 bases between. This CDR3 is built from 19 residues.

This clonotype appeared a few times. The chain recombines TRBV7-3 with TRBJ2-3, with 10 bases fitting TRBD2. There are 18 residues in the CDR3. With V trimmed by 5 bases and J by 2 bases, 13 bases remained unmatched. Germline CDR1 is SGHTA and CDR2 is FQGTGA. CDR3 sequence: CASSIGTSASGATDTQYF. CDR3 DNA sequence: TGTGCCAGCAGCATTGGGACTAGCGCGAGCGGGGCCACAGATACGCAGTATTTT.

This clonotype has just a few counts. DNA for the CDR3: TGTGCCAGCAGTTACTTGGGACTGCTAGATCGGGTCGAGCAGTTCTTC. Residues: CASSYLGLLDRVEQFF. The chain joins TRBV6-5 to TRBJ2-1; D is possibly TRBD2 (6 bases). Looked up from germline, CDR1 is MNHEY and CDR2 is SVGAGI. The length of the CDR3 is 16 residues. V was trimmed by 1 base and J by 10 bases, leaving 20 bases between them.